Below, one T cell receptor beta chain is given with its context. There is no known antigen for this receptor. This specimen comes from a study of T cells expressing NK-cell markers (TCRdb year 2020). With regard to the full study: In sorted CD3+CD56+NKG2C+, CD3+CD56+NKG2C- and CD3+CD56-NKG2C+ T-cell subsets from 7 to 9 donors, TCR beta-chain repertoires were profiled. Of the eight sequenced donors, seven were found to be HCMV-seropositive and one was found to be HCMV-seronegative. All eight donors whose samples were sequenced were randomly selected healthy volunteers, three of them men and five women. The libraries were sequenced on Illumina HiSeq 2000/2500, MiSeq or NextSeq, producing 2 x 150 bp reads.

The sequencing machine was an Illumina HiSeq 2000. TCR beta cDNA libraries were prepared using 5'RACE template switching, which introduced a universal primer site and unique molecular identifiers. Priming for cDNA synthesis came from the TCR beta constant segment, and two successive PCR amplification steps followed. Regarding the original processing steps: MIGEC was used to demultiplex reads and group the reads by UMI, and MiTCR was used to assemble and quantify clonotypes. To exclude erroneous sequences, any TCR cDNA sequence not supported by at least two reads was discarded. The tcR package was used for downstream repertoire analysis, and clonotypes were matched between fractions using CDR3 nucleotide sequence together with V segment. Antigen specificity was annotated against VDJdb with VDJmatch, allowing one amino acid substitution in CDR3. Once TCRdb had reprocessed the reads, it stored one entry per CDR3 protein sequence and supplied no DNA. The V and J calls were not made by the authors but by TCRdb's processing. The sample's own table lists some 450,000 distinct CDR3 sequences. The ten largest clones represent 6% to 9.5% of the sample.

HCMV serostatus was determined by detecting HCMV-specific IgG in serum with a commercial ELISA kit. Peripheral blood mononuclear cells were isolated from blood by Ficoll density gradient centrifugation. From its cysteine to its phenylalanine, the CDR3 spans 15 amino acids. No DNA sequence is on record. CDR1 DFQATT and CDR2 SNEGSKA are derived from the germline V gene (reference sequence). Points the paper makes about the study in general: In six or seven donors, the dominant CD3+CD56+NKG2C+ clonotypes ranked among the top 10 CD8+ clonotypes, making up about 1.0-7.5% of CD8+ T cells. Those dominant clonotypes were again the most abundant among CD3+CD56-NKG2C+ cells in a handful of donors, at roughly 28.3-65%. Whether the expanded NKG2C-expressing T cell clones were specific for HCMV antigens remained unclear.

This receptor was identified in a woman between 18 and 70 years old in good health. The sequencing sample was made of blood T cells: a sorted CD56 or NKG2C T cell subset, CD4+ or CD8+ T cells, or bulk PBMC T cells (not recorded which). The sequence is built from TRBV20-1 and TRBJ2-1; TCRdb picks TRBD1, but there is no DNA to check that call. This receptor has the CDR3 CSAPRTDSTYNEQFF.